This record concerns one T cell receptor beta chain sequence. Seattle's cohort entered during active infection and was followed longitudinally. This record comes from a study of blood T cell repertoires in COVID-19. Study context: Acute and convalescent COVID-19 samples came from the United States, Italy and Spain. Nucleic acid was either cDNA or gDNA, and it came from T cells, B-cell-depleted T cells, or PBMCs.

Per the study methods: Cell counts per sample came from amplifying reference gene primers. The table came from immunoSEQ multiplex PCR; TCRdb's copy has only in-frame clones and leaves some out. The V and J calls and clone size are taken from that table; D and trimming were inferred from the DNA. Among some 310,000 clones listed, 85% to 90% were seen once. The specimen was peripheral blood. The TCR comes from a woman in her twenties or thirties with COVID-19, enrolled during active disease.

The CDR3 nucleotides are TGCGCCAGCAGCTTCCTAGTTGGCGAGCAGTACTTC. Residues: CASSFLVGEQYF. J is TRBJ2-7 and V is TRBV5-1; D not resolved. Trimming shortened V by 2 bases and J by 6 bases, and 9 bases separated the two germline ends. The CDR3 totals 12 residues. CDR1 is SGHRS and CDR2 is YFSETQ in the germline V gene.